This T cell receptor beta chain derives from a study of control samples from healthy donors and cancer patients. V was cut by 2 bases and J by 7 bases, with 3 bases left in between. CDR3 length: 11 amino acids. Germline CDR1 WSHSY, CDR2 SAAADI. Clones were read by immunoSEQ multiplex PCR, and TCRdb kept only the in-frame ones, dropping some. The sample records about 79,000 clones, 80% to 95% being singletons. The source of this sequence is a woman aged 40 to 50 with lung cancer. The sequencing input was PBMCs. The rearrangement links TRBV10-2 to TRBJ2-1, with D unclear. CDR3 sequence reads: CASSEGNEQFF. CDR3 DNA: TGCGCCAGCAGTGAGGGGAATGAGCAGTTCTTC.